The T cell receptor (beta chain) under discussion was sequenced for a study of T cell responses to AZD1222 COVID-19 vaccine. Study conclusions and caveats: The peak T cell response came first, and repertoires were sampled only after it. Spike-specific TCR repertoires showed rising breadth and depth after two AZD1222 doses. Among vaccine-associated CD4 TCRs, coverage spanned spike, with dominance at 160-218 and 743-854. Close to half of all spike-specific TCRs reportedly target regions of the variants that are unmutated.

In the case of this clone: The antigen remains unidentified.

TCRdb's table, derived via immunoSEQ multiplex PCR, lists solely in-frame clones and lacks some. The table has tens of thousands of clones, roughly 80% seen once; the top ten hold less than 4%. CDR1 and CDR2 from the germline V gene are SGDLS and YYNGEE. The CDR3 is 14 residues long. Trimming pared 4 bases from V and 1 base from J, leaving 11 bases between. Sample: peripheral blood, taken 28 days after the second AZD1222 dose. J is TRBJ1-2 and V is TRBV9, with a tentative D call TRBD1 (5 bases). This sequence originates from an adult who received the AZD1222 COVID-19 vaccine. CDR3 DNA: TGTGCCAGCAGCCCAGGGATGGGTAACTATGGCTACACCTTC. Translation: CASSPGMGNYGYTF.